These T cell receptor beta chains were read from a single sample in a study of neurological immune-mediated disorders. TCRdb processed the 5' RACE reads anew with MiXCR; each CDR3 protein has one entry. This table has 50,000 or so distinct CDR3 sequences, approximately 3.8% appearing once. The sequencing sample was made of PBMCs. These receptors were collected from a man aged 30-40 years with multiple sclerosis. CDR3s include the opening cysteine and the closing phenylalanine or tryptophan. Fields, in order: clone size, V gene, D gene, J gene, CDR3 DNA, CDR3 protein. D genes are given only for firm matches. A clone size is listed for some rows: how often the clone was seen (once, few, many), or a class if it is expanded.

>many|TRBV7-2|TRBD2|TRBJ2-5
TGTGCCAGCAGCCCTTTAGCGGGGGCGGAGACCCAGTACTTC
CASSPLAGAETQYF
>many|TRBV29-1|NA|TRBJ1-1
TGCAGCGTTGAAGTGAGGCAGGACACTGAAGCTTTCTTT
CSVEVRQDTEAFF
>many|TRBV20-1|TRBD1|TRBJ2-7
TGCAGTGCTGGACAGGGGGACTACGAGCAGTACTTC
CSAGQGDYEQYF
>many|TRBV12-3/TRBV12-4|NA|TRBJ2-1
TGTGCCAGCAGAGGGCCGGGCAACTACAATGAGCAGTTCTTC
CASRGPGNYNEQFF
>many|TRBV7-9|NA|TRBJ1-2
TGTGCCAGCAGCTTAGGCCAGGGAGGCGCTGCGAGTGGCTACACCTTC
CASSLGQGGAASGYTF
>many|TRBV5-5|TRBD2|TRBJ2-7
TGTGCCAGCAGCTACGGACTAGGGGCTCTCTTCGAGTACTTC
CASSYGLGALFEYF
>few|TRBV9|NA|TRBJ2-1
TGTGCCAGCAGCGTCGGGACATTTGTTTTTGATGAGCAGTTCTTC
CASSVGTFVFDEQFF
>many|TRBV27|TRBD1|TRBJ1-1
TGTGCCAGCAGCTTGGGACAGAGGAACACTGAAGCTTTCTTT
CASSLGQRNTEAFF
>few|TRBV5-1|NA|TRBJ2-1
TGCGCCAGCAGCTTAGGCGCCCGTGCGGAGAGGGATGAGCAGTTCTTC
CASSLGARAERDEQFF
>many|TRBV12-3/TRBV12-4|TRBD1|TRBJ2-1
TGTGCCAGCAGGGAAAGGGCGACAGGGGGCGCGGTACAGTTCTTC
CASRERATGGAVQFF
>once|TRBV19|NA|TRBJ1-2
TGTGCCAGTAGTATAAAGTTGTCTGGGGATGGCTACACCTTC
CASSIKLSGDGYTF
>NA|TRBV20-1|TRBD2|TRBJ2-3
TGCAGTGCTAGGAACCTAGCGGGAAGCACAGATACGCAGTATTTT
CSARNLAGSTDTQYF
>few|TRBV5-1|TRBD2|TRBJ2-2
TGCGCCAGCAGCTTGCGGCTAGCGGGAGACACCGGGGAGCTGTTTTTT
CASSLRLAGDTGELFF
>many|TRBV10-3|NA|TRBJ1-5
TGTGCCATCAGTGAGCGTTCGGACACAGGCAATCAGCCCCAGCATTTT
CAISERSDTGNQPQHF
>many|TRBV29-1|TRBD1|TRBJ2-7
TGCAGCGTTGAAACTCCCAAGGACAGGGTAAACGAGCAGTACTTC
CSVETPKDRVNEQYF
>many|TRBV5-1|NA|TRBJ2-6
TGCGCCAGCAGCCGGTTAACGCGGTCTGGGGCCAACGTCCTGACTTTC
CASSRLTRSGANVLTF
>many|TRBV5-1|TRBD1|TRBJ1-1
TGCGCCAGCAGCCAGAGACAGGGGGGGACTGAAGCTTTCTTT
CASSQRQGGTEAFF
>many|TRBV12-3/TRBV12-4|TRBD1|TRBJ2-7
TGTGCCAGCAGCGTGGGGACAGGGGCCTACGAGCAGTACTTC
CASSVGTGAYEQYF
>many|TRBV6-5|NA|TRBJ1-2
TGTGCCAGCAGAGACCTGAGTCGGCCTTCGATCACCTTC
CASRDLSRPSITF
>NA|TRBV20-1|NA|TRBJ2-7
TGCAGTGCTAGGGGCAGAGGTCTCTACGAGCAGTACTTC
CSARGRGLYEQYF
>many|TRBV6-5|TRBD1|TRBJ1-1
TGTGCCAGCAGTCGCACAGGGGTGGTGAACACTGAAGCTTTCTTT
CASSRTGVVNTEAFF
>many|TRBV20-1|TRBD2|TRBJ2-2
TGCAGTGCTAGTAGCGGGGCGAACACCGGGGAGCTGTTTTTT
CSASSGANTGELFF
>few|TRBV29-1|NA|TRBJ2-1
TGCAGCGCCGACGGGCAGACCCTTTACAATGAGCAGTTCTTC
CSADGQTLYNEQFF
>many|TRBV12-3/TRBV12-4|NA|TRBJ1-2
TGTGCCAGCACCGAGGGAGCCCGCTATGGCTACACCTTC
CASTEGARYGYTF
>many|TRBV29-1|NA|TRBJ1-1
TGCAGCGCCCGGGGACAGAACACTGAAGCTTTCTTT
CSARGQNTEAFF
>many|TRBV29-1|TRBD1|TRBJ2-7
TGCAGCGTGAGACAGGGGGGCGAGCAGTACTTC
CSVRQGGEQYF
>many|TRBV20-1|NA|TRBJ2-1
TGCAGTGCACTGCGGGGCGTAGAGCAGTTCTTC
CSALRGVEQFF
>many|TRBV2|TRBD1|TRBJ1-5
TGTGCCAGCAGTGAGCAGGGGGGCCCTGGGCCCCAGCATTTT
CASSEQGGPGPQHF
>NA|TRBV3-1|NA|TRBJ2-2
TGTGCCAGCAGCCAGGGAGCTGGCACCGGGGAGCTGTTTTTT
CASSQGAGTGELFF
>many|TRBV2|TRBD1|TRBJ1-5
TGTGCCAGCAGTGAAGCGGAACAGGGGTTGGGTAATCAGCCCCAGCATTTT
CASSEAEQGLGNQPQHF
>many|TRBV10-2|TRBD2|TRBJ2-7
TGCGCCAGCAGGGAGGGACTAGCGGGATCCCAGGTCTTC
CASREGLAGSQVF
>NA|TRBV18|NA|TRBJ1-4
TGTGCCAGCTCCACCGCCAGCCATAATGAAAAACTGTTTTTT
CASSTASHNEKLFF
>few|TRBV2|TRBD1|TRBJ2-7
TGTGCCAGCAGTAGACAGGGTGCACACGAGCAGTACTTC
CASSRQGAHEQYF
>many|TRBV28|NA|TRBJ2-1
TGTGCCAGCAGCTCGCCGGGCCTCGCAAACAATGAGCAGTTCTTC
CASSSPGLANNEQFF
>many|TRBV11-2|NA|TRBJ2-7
TGTGCCAGCAGCGACAGTACCTACGAGCAGTACTTC
CASSDSTYEQYF
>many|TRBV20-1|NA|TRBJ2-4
TGCAGTGCTGCTGAGGGGGGAAACATTCAGTACTTC
CSAAEGGNIQYF
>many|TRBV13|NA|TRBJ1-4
TGTGCCAGCAGTTTAAGGGGGTTCCGTAATGAAAAACTGTTTTTT
CASSLRGFRNEKLFF
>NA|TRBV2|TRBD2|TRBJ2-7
TGTGCCAGCAGGGCGACTAGCGGGAGCTTCAACGAGCAGTACTTC
CASRATSGSFNEQYF
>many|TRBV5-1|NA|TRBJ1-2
TGCGCCAGCAGCCCACTGCGAGATGTATTGCCGGTTAACTATGGCTACACCTTC
CASSPLRDVLPVNYGYTF